Reported below is one T cell receptor (beta chain). The data were taken from a study of blood T cell repertoires in COVID-19. Across the whole study: Donors in the United States, Italy and Spain gave samples during acute or convalescent COVID-19. From T cells, B-cell-depleted T cells, or PBMCs came the material, which was cDNA or gDNA.

Under the authors' procedure: From reference gene primer amplification, estimates of nucleated cell counts were derived. Measured with immunoSEQ multiplex PCR; TCRdb has only the in-frame clones, and not every one. V and J calls and clone size are given by that table; D and trimming were obtained from the DNA. The repertoire holds about 100,000 clones, with under 80% as singletons. The CDR3 is made up of 12 amino acids. Germline V gene lookup returns CDR1 GTSNPN and CDR2 SVGIG (reference sequence). The germline V and J ends were trimmed by 6 bases and 2 bases, with 8 bases remaining between them. What was sequenced was peripheral blood. The sequence was obtained from a man aged 70 or older with active or convalescent COVID-19. V usage is TRBV30 and J usage is TRBJ1-3, with a possible D match to TRBD1 (5 bases). In nucleotides, the CDR3 is TGTGCCTGCAGGACACCTGGAAACACCATATATTTT. Protein sequence: CACRTPGNTIYF.